This TCR beta chain was observed in a study of control samples from healthy donors and cancer patients (dated by TCRdb to about 2020). Libraries came from the immunoSEQ multiplex PCR assay. Held by TCRdb, this immuneACCESS table contains in-frame sequences only and omits some clones. Under half of the omission traces to an unresolved V gene where checked; the cause of the rest is unknown. The sample contains tens of thousands of clones, less than 95% of them found a single time. Of the sample, roughly a fifth is held by the ten largest clones. Concerning this clone itself: The specificity of this receptor is unknown. The record has no base qualities; no much larger clone is one base away.

The germline ends are 16 bases apart after V is trimmed by 5 bases and J by 1 base. The germline V gene supplies CDR1 SGHTS and CDR2 YDEGEE. The CDR3 runs 16 residues from the cysteine to the phenylalanine. The entry retains the CDR3 DNA only, 48 bases that are in frame from base 1. This receptor was taken from a woman between 40 and 50 years old with head and neck cancer. The sequence joins TRBV5-8 to TRBJ1-5, with no reliable assignment of the D segment. The sample was PBMCs. Read as DNA, the sequence is TGTGCCAGCAGGGGAAGAACAGTCCGAAGCAATCAGCCCCAGCATTTT. It is translated as CASRGRTVRSNQPQHF. Beyond the CDR3, the reference TRBV5-8 and TRBJ1-5 genes provide the residues; the full variable domain reads: EAGVTQSPTHLIKTRGQQATLRCSPISGHTSVYWYQQALGLGLQFLLWYDEGEERNRGNFPPRFSGRQFPNYSSELNVNALELEDSALYLCASRGRTVRSNQPQHFGDGTRLSIL.